Here is one T cell receptor beta chain with its context. Germline CDR1 reads MDHEN; CDR2 reads SYDVKM. CDR3 length: 14 residues. V was shortened by 2 bases and J by 6 bases, with 11 bases between the two germline ends. Recruits, aged roughly 18 to 100 years, lived in 20 to 30 US areas. The data are from a study of blood T cell repertoires in COVID-19. Under the authors' procedure: Reference gene primer amplification yielded estimated nucleated cell counts. Libraries were prepared by immunoSEQ multiplex PCR; TCRdb keeps only in-frame clonotypes and omits some of them. V and J calls and clone size are given by that table; D and trimming were obtained from the DNA. This table holds 200,000 to 250,000 clones, 70% to 90% found once.

V gene TRBV28 combines with J gene TRBJ1-5; D is undetermined. Sample: PBMCs or T cells enriched from blood (not recorded which). This sequence originates from a man aged 25 to 40 who had recovered from COVID-19. CDR3 DNA: TGTGCCAGCAGTTTAGAGGGAATTGGTCAGCCCCAGCATTTT. Its protein is CASSLEGIGQPQHF.